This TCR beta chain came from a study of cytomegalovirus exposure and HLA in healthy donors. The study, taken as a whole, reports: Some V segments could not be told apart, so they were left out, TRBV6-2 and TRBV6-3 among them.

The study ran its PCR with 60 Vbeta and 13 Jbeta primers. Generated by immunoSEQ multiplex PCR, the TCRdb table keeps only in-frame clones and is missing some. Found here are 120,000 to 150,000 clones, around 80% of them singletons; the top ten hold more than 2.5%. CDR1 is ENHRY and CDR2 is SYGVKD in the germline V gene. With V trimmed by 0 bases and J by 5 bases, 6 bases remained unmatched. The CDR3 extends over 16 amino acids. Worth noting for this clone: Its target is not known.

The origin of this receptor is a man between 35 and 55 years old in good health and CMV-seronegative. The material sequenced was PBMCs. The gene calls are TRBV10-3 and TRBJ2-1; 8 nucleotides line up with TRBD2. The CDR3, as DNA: TGTGCCATCAGTGAGTCGGCTAGCGGGCCAAACAATGAGCAGTTCTTC. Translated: CAISESASGPNNEQFF.